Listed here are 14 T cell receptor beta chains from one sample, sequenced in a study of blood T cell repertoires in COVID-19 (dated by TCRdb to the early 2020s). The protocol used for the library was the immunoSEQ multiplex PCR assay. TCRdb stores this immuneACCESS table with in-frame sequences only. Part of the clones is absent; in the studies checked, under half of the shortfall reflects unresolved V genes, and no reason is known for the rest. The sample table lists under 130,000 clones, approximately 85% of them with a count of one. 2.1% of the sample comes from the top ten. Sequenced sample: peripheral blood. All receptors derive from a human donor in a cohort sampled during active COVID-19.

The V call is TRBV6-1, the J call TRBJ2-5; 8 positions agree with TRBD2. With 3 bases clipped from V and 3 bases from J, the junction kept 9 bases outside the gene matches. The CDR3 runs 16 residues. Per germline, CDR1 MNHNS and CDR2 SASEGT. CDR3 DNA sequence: TGTGCCAGCAGTGATATTAGGGAAGCGGGGGAAGAGACCCAGTACTTC. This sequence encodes CASSDIREAGEETQYF.

CDR3 bases: TGTGCCAGCAGTTGGGTCCCCAGCGTATCAGGGCGAGCTTTCTTT. The encoded protein is CASSWVPSVSGRAFF. V gene TRBV28 combines with J gene TRBJ1-1; D is possibly TRBD1 (5 bases). The germline gives CDR1 MDHEN, CDR2 SYDVKM. The V end lost 4 bases, the J end lost 10 bases, and 22 bases lay between the germline ends. The CDR3 runs to 15 residues.

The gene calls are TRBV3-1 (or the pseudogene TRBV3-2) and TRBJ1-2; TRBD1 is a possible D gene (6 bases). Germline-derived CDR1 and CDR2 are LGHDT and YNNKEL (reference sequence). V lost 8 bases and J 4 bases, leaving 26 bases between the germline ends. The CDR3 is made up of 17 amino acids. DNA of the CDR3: TGTGCCAGCCGGCCTGGGGGGGATACAGGGTTTGGCTATGGCTACACCTTC. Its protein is CASRPGGDTGFGYGYTF.

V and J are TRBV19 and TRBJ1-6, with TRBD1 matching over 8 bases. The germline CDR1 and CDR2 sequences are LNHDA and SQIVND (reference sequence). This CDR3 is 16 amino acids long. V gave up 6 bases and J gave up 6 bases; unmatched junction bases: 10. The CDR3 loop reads CASSLGQGVSNSPLHF. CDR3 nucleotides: TGTGCCAGTAGCCTTGGACAGGGCGTTTCTAATTCACCCCTCCACTTT.

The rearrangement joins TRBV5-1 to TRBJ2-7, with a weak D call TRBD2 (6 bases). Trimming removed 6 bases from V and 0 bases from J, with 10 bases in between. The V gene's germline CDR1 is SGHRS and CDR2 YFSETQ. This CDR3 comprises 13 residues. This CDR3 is CASNGRDSYEQYF. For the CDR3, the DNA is TGCGCCAGCAACGGGCGGGACTCCTACGAGCAGTACTTC.

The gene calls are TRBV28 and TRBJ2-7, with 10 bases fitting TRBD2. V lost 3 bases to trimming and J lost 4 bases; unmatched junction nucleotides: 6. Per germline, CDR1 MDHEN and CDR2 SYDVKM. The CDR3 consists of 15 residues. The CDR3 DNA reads TGTGCCAGCAGTTTGGAAGCGGGGGGGCGTTACGAGCAGTACTTC. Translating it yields CASSLEAGGRYEQYF.

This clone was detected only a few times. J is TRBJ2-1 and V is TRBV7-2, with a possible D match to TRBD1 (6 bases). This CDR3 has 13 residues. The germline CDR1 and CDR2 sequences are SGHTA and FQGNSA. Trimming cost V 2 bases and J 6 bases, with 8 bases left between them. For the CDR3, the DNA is TGTGCCAGCAGCTTATACAGGGTCAATGAGCAGTTCTTC. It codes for CASSLYRVNEQFF. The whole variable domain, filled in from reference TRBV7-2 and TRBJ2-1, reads GAGVSQSPSNKVTEKGKDVELRCDPISGHTALYWYRQSLGQGLEFLIYFQGNSAPDKSGLPSDRFSAERTGGSVSTLTIQRTQQEDSAVYLCASSLYRVNEQFFGPGTRLTVL.

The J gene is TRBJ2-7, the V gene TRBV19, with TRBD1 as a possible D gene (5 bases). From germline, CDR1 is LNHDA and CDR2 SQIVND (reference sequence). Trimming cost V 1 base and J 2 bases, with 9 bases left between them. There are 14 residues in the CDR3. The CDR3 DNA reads TGTGCCAGTAGTATAGGGGGCGCAACCTACGAGCAGTACTTC. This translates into CASSIGGATYEQYF.

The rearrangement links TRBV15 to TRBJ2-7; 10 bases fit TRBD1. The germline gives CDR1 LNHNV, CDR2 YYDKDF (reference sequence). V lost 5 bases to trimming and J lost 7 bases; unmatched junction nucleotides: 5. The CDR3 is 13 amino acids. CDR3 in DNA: TGTGCCACCAGCTTGACAGGGGGCCGGGAGCAGTACTTC. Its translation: CATSLTGGREQYF.

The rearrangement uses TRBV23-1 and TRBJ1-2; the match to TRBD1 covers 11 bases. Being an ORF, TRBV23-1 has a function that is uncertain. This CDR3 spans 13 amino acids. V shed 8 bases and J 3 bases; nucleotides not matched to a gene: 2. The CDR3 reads CASRTGGDYGYTF. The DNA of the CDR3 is TGCGCCAGCCGGACAGGGGGCGACTATGGCTACACCTTC.

The CDR3 coding sequence is TGTGCCAGCAGCCCGAGACTTCTTGGCGGAAACACCATATATTTT. This encodes CASSPRLLGGNTIYF. V gene TRBV9 combines with J gene TRBJ1-3; D not resolved. The CDR3 is made up of 15 amino acids. V dropped 4 bases and J dropped 4 bases, with 15 bases sitting between them. Germline CDR1 reads SGDLS; CDR2 reads YYNGEE. Using reference TRBV9 and TRBJ1-3 for the parts outside the CDR3, the full variable domain is DSGVTQTPKHLITATGQRVTLRCSPRSGDLSVYWYQQSLDQGLQFLIQYYNGEERAKGNILERFSAQQFPDLHSELNLSSLELGDSALYFCASSPRLLGGNTIYFGEGSWLTVV.

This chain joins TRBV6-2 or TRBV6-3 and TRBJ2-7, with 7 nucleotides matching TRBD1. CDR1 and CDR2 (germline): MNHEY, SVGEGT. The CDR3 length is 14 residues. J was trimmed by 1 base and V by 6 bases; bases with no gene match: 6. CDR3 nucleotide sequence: TGTGCCAGCAGCCCAGGGGGATCGTCCTACGAGCAGTACTTC. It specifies CASSPGGSSYEQYF.

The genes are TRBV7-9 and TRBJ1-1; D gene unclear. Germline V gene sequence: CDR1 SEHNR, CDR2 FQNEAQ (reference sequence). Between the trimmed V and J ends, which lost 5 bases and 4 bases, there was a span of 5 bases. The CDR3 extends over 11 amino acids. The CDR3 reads CASSQATEAFF. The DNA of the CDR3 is TGTGCCAGCAGCCAGGCCACTGAAGCTTTCTTT. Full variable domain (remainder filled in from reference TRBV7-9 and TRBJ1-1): DTGVSQNPRHKITKRGQNVTFRCDPISEHNRLYWYRQTLGQGPEFLTYFQNEAQLEKSRLLSDRFSAERPKGSFSTLEIQRTEQGDSAMYLCASSQATEAFFGQGTRLTVV.

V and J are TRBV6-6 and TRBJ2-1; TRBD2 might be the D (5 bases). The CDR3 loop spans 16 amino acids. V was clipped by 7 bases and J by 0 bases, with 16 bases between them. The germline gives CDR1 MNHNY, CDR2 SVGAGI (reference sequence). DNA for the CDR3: TGTGCCAGCATGACCCCCAGCGGACGCTCCTACAATGAGCAGTTCTTC. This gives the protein CASMTPSGRSYNEQFF.